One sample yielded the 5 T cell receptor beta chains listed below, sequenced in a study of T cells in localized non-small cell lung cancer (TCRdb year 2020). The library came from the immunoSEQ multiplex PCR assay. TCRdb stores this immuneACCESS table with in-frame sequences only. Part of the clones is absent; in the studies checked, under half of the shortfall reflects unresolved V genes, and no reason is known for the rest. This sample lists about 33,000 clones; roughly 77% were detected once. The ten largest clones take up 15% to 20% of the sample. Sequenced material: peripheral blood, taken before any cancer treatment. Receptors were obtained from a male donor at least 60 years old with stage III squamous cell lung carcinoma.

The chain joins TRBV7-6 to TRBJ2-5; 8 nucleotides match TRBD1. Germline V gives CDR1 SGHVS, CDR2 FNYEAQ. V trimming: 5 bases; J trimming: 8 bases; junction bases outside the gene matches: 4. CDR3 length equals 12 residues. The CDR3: CASSRDRYTQYF. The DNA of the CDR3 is TGTGCCAGCAGCCGGGACAGGTACACCCAGTACTTC.

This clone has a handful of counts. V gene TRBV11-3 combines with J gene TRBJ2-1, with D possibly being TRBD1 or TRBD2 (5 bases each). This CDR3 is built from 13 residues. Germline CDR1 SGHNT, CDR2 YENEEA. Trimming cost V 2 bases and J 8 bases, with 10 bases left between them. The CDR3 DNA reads TGTGCCAGCAGCTTAAATGGGGACGATGAGCAGTTCTTC. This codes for CASSLNGDDEQFF.

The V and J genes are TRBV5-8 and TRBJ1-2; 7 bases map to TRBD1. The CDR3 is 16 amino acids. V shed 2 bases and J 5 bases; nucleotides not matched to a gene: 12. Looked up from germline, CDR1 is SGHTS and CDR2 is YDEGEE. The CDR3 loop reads CASSLTGTDVGYGYTF. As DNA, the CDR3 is TGTGCCAGCAGCTTAACCGGGACAGACGTAGGATATGGCTACACCTTC.

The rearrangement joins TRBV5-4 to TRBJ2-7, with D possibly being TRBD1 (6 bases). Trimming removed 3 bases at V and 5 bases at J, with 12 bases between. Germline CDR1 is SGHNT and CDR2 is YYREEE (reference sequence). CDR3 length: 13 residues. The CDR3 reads CASSSTGPDEQYF. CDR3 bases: TGTGCCAGCAGCTCAACAGGGCCGGACGAGCAGTACTTC.

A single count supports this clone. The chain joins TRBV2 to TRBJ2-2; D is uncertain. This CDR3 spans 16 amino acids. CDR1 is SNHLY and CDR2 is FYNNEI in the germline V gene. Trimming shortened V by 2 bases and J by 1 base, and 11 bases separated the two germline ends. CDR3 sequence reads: CASSEFLVQNTGELFF. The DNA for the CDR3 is TGTGCCAGCAGTGAATTCCTAGTTCAGAACACCGGGGAGCTGTTTTTT.